Each of the 26 T cell receptor beta chains below was sequenced from the same sample in a study of OX40 agonist ivuxolimab in advanced cancers. Generated by immunoSEQ multiplex PCR, the TCRdb table keeps only in-frame clones and is missing some. The table includes about 95,000 clones, 90% to 95% detected once. Sequencing was performed on CD4+ or CD8+ T cells sorted from blood, taken in a trial of the OX40 agonist ivuxolimab. These receptors originate from an adult with an advanced solid tumor such as melanoma, head and neck, liver or kidney cancer.

The chain recombines TRBV21-1 with TRBJ1-1. TRBV21-1 constitutes a pseudogene. The CDR3 spans 14 residues. CDR3 loop: CASSKEGRNTEAFF. Written as DNA, the CDR3 is TGTGCCAGCAGCAAAGAGGGTCGGAACACTGAAGCTTTCTTT.

This clone was found once. The chain employs TRBV7-2 and TRBJ2-3; D is possibly TRBD2 (6 bases). The CDR3 has 19 residues. Trimming cost V 5 bases and J 5 bases, with 29 bases left between them. From germline, CDR1 is SGHTA and CDR2 FQGNSA. CDR3 amino acids: CASSPDLRGGGGTLDTQYF. In DNA form, the CDR3 reads TGTGCCAGCAGCCCAGACCTGAGAGGCGGTGGCGGGACGCTAGATACGCAGTATTTT.

V usage is TRBV5-1 and J usage is TRBJ2-1; no clear D. CDR1 and CDR2 from the germline V gene are SGHRS and YFSETQ. The CDR3 is made up of 16 amino acids. The V end lost 0 bases, the J end lost 0 bases, and 10 bases lay between the germline ends. This chain's CDR3 is CASSLVGQSSYNEQFF. DNA of the CDR3: TGCGCCAGCAGCTTGGTAGGCCAGAGCTCCTACAATGAGCAGTTCTTC. The complete variable domain, with remaining parts taken from reference TRBV5-1 and TRBJ2-1, reads KAGVTQTPRYLIKTRGQQVTLSCSPISGHRSVSWYQQTPGQGLQFLFEYFSETQRNKGNFPGRFSGRQFSNSRSEMNVSTLELGDSALYLCASSLVGQSSYNEQFFGPGTRLTVL.

The chain uses TRBV5-4 and TRBJ2-5; perhaps TRBD1 as D (6 bases). Germline V gene sequence: CDR1 SGHNT, CDR2 YYREEE (reference sequence). This CDR3 contains 14 residues. Trimming removed 4 bases at V and 5 bases at J, with 15 bases between. The CDR3 DNA reads TGTGCCAGCAGCCCATTACAGGGTGGGGAGACCCAGTACTTC. Amino acid sequence: CASSPLQGGETQYF.

V and J are TRBV5-4 and TRBJ2-1; 8 bases fit TRBD2. Germline V gene lookup returns CDR1 SGHNT and CDR2 YYREEE (reference sequence). The CDR3 is 14 residues long. V dropped 2 bases and J dropped 6; count of bases not matched to a gene: 4. In nucleotides, the CDR3 is TGTGCCAGCAGCTTAGCGGGAGCCCCCAATGAGCAGTTCTTC. Translation gives CASSLAGAPNEQFF.

CDR3 region: CASSQLTGGRYEQYF. CDR3 nucleotide sequence: TGCGCCAGCAGCCAATTAACAGGGGGTAGATACGAGCAGTACTTC. The V gene is TRBV4-1, the J gene TRBJ2-7; 8 bases are a match to TRBD1. The ends lost 2 bases at V and 4 bases at J; junction bases unmatched: 7. CDR1 is MGHRA and CDR2 is YSYEKL in the germline V gene. CDR3 length: 15 residues.

This chain links TRBV4-2 with TRBJ2-2; D not resolved. Germline-derived CDR1 and CDR2 are LGHNA and YNFKEQ. CDR3 length equals 16 residues. The V end lost 1 base, the J end lost 4 bases, and 13 bases lay between the germline ends. The CDR3 sequence: CASSQGSLGRTGELFF. The CDR3 nucleotides read TGTGCCAGCAGCCAAGGGTCCCTAGGGCGCACCGGGGAGCTGTTTTTT.

In DNA form, the CDR3 reads TGTGCCAGTAGTCCCCGACAGGGTGTATACGAGCAGTACTTC. Translation: CASSPRQGVYEQYF. The V call is TRBV19, the J call TRBJ2-5, with 7 bases aligning to TRBD1. The J call may be incorrect, as the DNA end agrees better with TRBJ2-7. Germline CDR1 reads LNHDA; CDR2 reads SQIVND (reference sequence). The CDR3 extends over 14 amino acids.

This chain links TRBV10-2 with TRBJ2-5; 7 bases are shared with TRBD2. CDR1 is WSHSY and CDR2 is SAAADI in the germline V gene. The CDR3 covers 14 residues. The V and J ends lost 4 bases and 0 bases, in that order; junction bases with no gene match: 2. CDR3 sequence (DNA): TGCGCCAGCAGTGTTGGGGGGGACCAAGAGACCCAGTACTTC. Protein sequence: CASSVGGDQETQYF.

The chain joins TRBV6-1 to TRBJ2-2; 9 bases fit TRBD1. Germline lookup yields CDR1 MNHNS and CDR2 SASEGT. J lost 1 base, V lost 2 bases, and 2 bases had no gene match. There are 16 residues in the CDR3. The CDR3 spells CASSEPTGGNTGELFF. The CDR3 DNA reads TGTGCCAGCAGTGAACCGACAGGGGGGAACACCGGGGAGCTGTTTTTT.

V gene TRBV7-8 combines with J gene TRBJ2-5; 11 bases line up with TRBD2. V dropped 6 bases and J dropped 4; count of bases not matched to a gene: 10. The germline V gene has CDR1 SGHVS and CDR2 FQNEAQ. The CDR3 sequence is 16 residues long. Written as DNA, the CDR3 is TGTGCCAGCAGGCCCCGGTTTAGCGGGAGGGGAGAGACCCAGTACTTC. It encodes CASRPRFSGRGETQYF.

The chain links TRBV9 to TRBJ1-3; 7 bases align to TRBD1. Germline CDR1 is SGDLS and CDR2 is YYNGEE. The CDR3 consists of 17 residues. The trim removed 3 bases at V and 1 base at J, leaving 10 bases unmatched. The CDR3 sequence is CASSGETGLGSGNTIYF. For the CDR3, the DNA is TGTGCCAGCAGCGGCGAGACAGGGTTGGGTTCTGGAAACACCATATATTTT.

This chain connects TRBV11-2 to TRBJ2-2; TRBD2 is a possible D gene (6 bases). CDR3 size: 14 residues. Germline CDR1 and CDR2: SGHAT and FQNNGV. V was cut by 5 bases and J by 6 bases, with 13 bases left in between. CDR3 coding DNA: TGTGCCAGCAGCCGGGACTTAGGCTCCGGGGAGCTGTTTTTT. Its translation is CASSRDLGSGELFF.

This clone was observed once. CDR3 loop: CASSAVRAGGDEQYF. DNA for the CDR3: TGTGCCAGCTCAGCGGTTCGGGCGGGAGGGGACGAGCAGTACTTC. V and J are TRBV18 and TRBJ2-7; TRBD2 matches at 9 bases. The germline gives CDR1 KGHSH, CDR2 LQKENI. V trimming: 5 bases; J trimming: 5 bases; junction bases outside the gene matches: 10. CDR3 length equals 15 residues.

J is TRBJ2-7 and V is TRBV19; no clear D. CDR3 length: 16 residues. Germline loops: CDR1 LNHDA, CDR2 SQIVND (reference sequence). The V and J ends lost 1 base and 2 bases respectively, with 15 bases between them. CDR3 coding DNA: TGTGCCAGTAGTATAGTCCTCTCTGACGGGCCCTACGAGCAGTACTTC. This translates into CASSIVLSDGPYEQYF.

The chain joins TRBV28 to TRBJ1-5, with 10 bases matching TRBD1. Germline CDR1 and CDR2: MDHEN and SYDVKM. The CDR3 spans 19 residues. With V trimmed by 3 bases and J by 0 bases, 11 bases remained unmatched. For the CDR3, the DNA is TGTGCCAGCAGTTTCTCCCGGGACAGGGGACTTCATAGCAATCAGCCCCAGCATTTT. Translated: CASSFSRDRGLHSNQPQHF.

This chain joins TRBV6-1 and TRBJ1-1, with D maybe TRBD1 (5 bases). There are 15 residues in the CDR3. CDR1 MNHNS and CDR2 SASEGT come from the germline V gene. V was pared by 3 bases and J by 10 bases, with 21 bases between. The CDR3 DNA follows: TGTGCCAGCAGTGAGGGGGGAATAAACAACTTGGGAGCTTTCTTT. The encoded protein is CASSEGGINNLGAFF.

The chain recombines TRBV27 with TRBJ2-2; a weak D match, TRBD2 (5 bases). This CDR3 has 14 amino acids. The ends were cut back, 5 bases at V and 7 bases at J, with 14 bases in the middle. CDR1 is MNHEY and CDR2 is SMNVEV in the germline V gene (reference sequence). CDR3 nucleotides: TGTGCCAGCAGTCCGGACCCGAGGGTCGGGGAGCTGTTTTTT. Its protein product is CASSPDPRVGELFF.

The chain is built from TRBV10-3 and TRBJ2-3; TRBD1 matches 9 bases. The junction had 6 bases not matched to a gene; V was cut back by 8 bases and J by 0 bases. Per the germline V gene, CDR1 is ENHRY and CDR2 is SYGVKD. CDR3 length: 15 amino acids. The CDR3 bases are TGTGCCATCCTTGGACAGGGGCTTAGCACAGATACGCAGTATTTT. The encoded protein is CAILGQGLSTDTQYF.

The V gene is TRBV7-9, the J gene TRBJ2-6; the D gene is possibly TRBD1 (5 bases). The length of the CDR3 is 15 residues. The germline V and J ends were trimmed by 5 bases and 3 bases, with 11 bases remaining between them. Germline V gene data show CDR1 as SEHNR and CDR2 as FQNEAQ (reference sequence). The CDR3 DNA follows: TGTGCCAGCAGCCAGGCAGGGATTGGGGCCAACGTCCTGACTTTC. Amino acids: CASSQAGIGANVLTF.

The gene calls are TRBV18 and TRBJ2-2; D may match TRBD1 or TRBD2 (5 bases each). Per the germline V gene, CDR1 is KGHSH and CDR2 is LQKENI. The CDR3 consists of 15 residues. With 2 bases removed from V and 1 base from J, the gap between germline ends came to 8 bases. CDR3 sequence: CASSPGTWNTGELFF. The CDR3 nucleotides read TGTGCCAGCTCACCAGGGACGTGGAACACCGGGGAGCTGTTTTTT.

This chain joins TRBV5-4 and TRBJ2-5, with D tentatively TRBD2 (5 bases). The germline V gene encodes CDR1 SGHNT and CDR2 YYREEE (reference sequence). CDR3 length equals 14 residues. Between the trimmed V and J ends, which lost 4 bases and 5 bases, there was a span of 15 bases. The CDR3 nucleotides read TGTGCCAGCAGCCACCGTGAGGGTAAGGAGACCCAGTACTTC. Encoded protein: CASSHREGKETQYF. Looking up the rest from reference TRBV5-4 and TRBJ2-5 gives the full variable domain: ETGVTQSPTHLIKTRGQQVTLRCSSQSGHNTVSWYQQALGQGPQFIFQYYREEENGRGNFPPRFSGLQFPNYSSELNVNALELDDSALYLCASSHREGKETQYFGPGTRLLVL.

The chain joins TRBV6-1 to TRBJ2-1; 7 bases agree with TRBD2. This CDR3 is 14 amino acids long. Germline V gene data show CDR1 as MNHNS and CDR2 as SASEGT. The junction had 4 bases not matched to a gene; V was cut back by 4 bases and J by 4 bases. The CDR3 sequence is CASSGLASYNEQFF. CDR3 nucleotide sequence: TGTGCCAGCAGTGGACTAGCCTCGTACAATGAGCAGTTCTTC.

This chain links TRBV5-6 with TRBJ1-2; D is unresolved. Germline V gene lookup returns CDR1 SGHDT and CDR2 YYEEEE. The CDR3 is 14 amino acids. V lost 0 bases and J lost 8, with 14 bases in between. The CDR3 sequence is CASSLGGSPGGYTF. DNA for the CDR3: TGTGCCAGCAGCTTGGGTGGGTCCCCTGGGGGCTACACCTTC.

This CDR3 reads CASSLDSTTNEKLFF. CDR3 sequence (DNA): TGTGCCAGCAGCTTAGATTCGACAACTAATGAAAAACTGTTTTTT. The chain uses TRBV7-2 and TRBJ1-4; D not resolved. Per germline, CDR1 SGHTA and CDR2 FQGNSA. The V end lost 1 base, the J end lost 0 bases, and 6 bases lay between the germline ends. CDR3 length: 15 residues.

This clone has just a few counts. CDR3 residues: CASSRSRQPQHF. CDR3 DNA sequence: TGTGCCAGCAGCCGTTCGCGTCAGCCCCAGCATTTT. This chain connects TRBV28 to TRBJ1-5; D is unresolved. Between the trimmed V and J ends, which lost 6 bases and 6 bases, there was a span of 9 bases. The CDR3 loop spans 12 amino acids. CDR1 is MDHEN, CDR2 SYDVKM, per germline.